The clone carrying this T cell receptor (beta chain) occurred many times. This entry belongs to a study of blood T cells in healthy people across ages. Germline CDR1 SNHLY, CDR2 FYNNEI. The CDR3 covers 13 residues. V was shortened by 0 bases and J by 15 bases, with 15 bases between the two germline ends. The authors ran a second PCR of about 6 to 11 cycles using a sample-barcoded 5' primer and a J-beta primer mix. All samples yielded 2.5 million or more CDR3-containing paired-end reads. Each CDR3 protein is one row after TCRdb ran MiXCR on the 5' RACE reads. The sample records about 640,000 distinct CDR3 sequences, approximately 30% being singletons.

The sample was blood. J is TRBJ2-1 and V is TRBV2, with a possible D match to TRBD1 (5 bases). The clonotype originates from an elderly woman in good health. The CDR3 DNA follows: TGTGCCAGCAGTGAAGCGCGGCAGGGCATACCGTTCTTC. Protein product: CASSEARQGIPFF.